The 7 T cell receptor beta chains in this list originate from one sample, sequenced in a study of human T cells and chemical hapten exposure. Noted time point: pre-sensitization, week 0. This sample's treatment: therapeutic diphenylcyclopropenone sensitization with weekly scalp DPC. TCRdb reprocessed the RACE reads with MiXCR, giving one entry per CDR3 protein. The sample holds some 300,000 distinct CDR3 sequences, 4.5% to 7% seen once. The material was whole blood, obtained in connection with sensitization to the hapten diphenylcyclopropenone (DPC). The receptors shown here come from a woman aged 18-35 years with alopecia areata. Some clones in this sample may be carry-over from other donors' samples.

This clonotype has ten or more counts. CDR3 protein: CSAQLSNEQFF. CDR3 DNA sequence: TGCAGTGCTCAACTCTCCAATGAGCAGTTCTTC. The chain recombines TRBV20-1 with TRBJ2-1; unclear D gene. Germline CDR1 DFQATT, CDR2 SNEGSKA (reference sequence). The CDR3 is 11 residues long. V lost 5 bases, J lost 6 bases, and 8 bases lay in between.

Points on this clonotype: This may come from a read error, since a much larger clone is one base off. V is TRBV29-1 and J is TRBJ2-3; TRBD2 is a possible D gene (5 bases). Germline V CDR1 and CDR2: SQVTM, ANQGSEA. This CDR3 spans 15 amino acids. Trimming shortened V by 1 base and J by 3 bases, and 14 bases separated the two germline ends. Here the CDR3 reads CSVEGGEALTDTQYF. The CDR3, as DNA: TGCAGCGTTGAAGGGGGAGAGGCATTGACAGATACGCAGTATTTT.

This clonotype was counted ten times or more. At one boundary the junction diverges from the germline segment, which might be a read error. The CDR3, as DNA: TGCGCCAGCAGCTTGGACGGCACTGAAGCTTTCTTT. It specifies CASSLDGTEAFF. The chain has TRBV7-9 and TRBJ1-1; D uncertain. CDR1 is SEHNR, CDR2 FQNEAQ, per germline (reference sequence). The CDR3 runs 12 residues.

This clonotype came up once. The chain couples TRBV5-1 to TRBJ1-1; D remains unclear. Trimming left V 4 bases short and J 3 bases short, with 16 bases between. Germline CDR1 is SGHRS and CDR2 is YFSETQ. This CDR3 is built from 15 residues. CDR3 protein: CASSRAGPTDTEAFF. CDR3 in DNA: TGCGCCAGCAGCCGCGCCGGACCAACGGACACTGAAGCTTTCTTT.

This clonotype was detected ten times or more. This chain links TRBV4-3 with TRBJ2-1, with D perhaps TRBD2 (5 bases). Trimming removed 4 bases at V and 0 bases at J, with 13 bases between. Germline CDR1 LGHNA, CDR2 YSLEER. This CDR3 is built from 16 residues. The CDR3 DNA reads as TGCGCCAGCAGCCGCTCTATCGGGGACTCCTACAATGAGCAGTTCTTC. Translating gives CASSRSIGDSYNEQFF.

For this clonotype: An end of the junction differs from the germline gene, which may be a read error. The chain has TRBV6-2 or TRBV6-3 and TRBJ1-5, with 7 bases aligning to TRBD1. CDR3 length equals 12 residues. Germline CDR1 is MNHEY and CDR2 is SVGEGT. The CDR3 loop is CASSRRQGDSNF. DNA of the CDR3: TGTGCCAGCAGCCGAAGACAGGGTGATAGTAATTTT.

This clonotype was observed a few times. The V gene is TRBV3-1, the J gene TRBJ1-4; D unresolved. The V gene's germline CDR1 is LGHDT and CDR2 YNNKEL (reference sequence). The V and J ends lost 3 bases and 8 bases respectively, with 16 bases between them. The CDR3 totals 15 residues. For the CDR3, the DNA is TGTGCCAGCAGCCAGGGTCCCGGGCTAAGGGAAAAACTGTTTTTT. Its translation: CASSQGPGLREKLFF. Supplemented by reference TRBV3-1 and TRBJ1-4, the full variable domain reads DTAVSQTPKYLVTQMGNDKSIKCEQNLGHDTMYWYKQDSKKFLKIMFSYNNKELIINETVPNRFSPKSPDKAHLNLHINSLELGDSAVYFCASSQGPGLREKLFFGSGTQLSVL.